The T cell receptor (beta chain) under discussion was sequenced for a study of cytomegalovirus exposure and HLA in healthy donors. Findings and limits, study-wide: It was 150 to 200 TCR beta chains that were listed as cytomegalovirus-associated. Later, an analysis found that common viral pathogens appeared to be linked with several of the most significant clusters. Testing in vitro showed a few CMV-associated chains specific for CMV antigens.

Germline CDR1 and CDR2: MNHEY and SMNVEV (reference sequence). The CDR3 has 17 residues. V dropped 5 bases and J dropped 0; count of bases not matched to a gene: 5. Remarks on this clone: What it recognizes is unknown.

This PCR relied on a set of 60 Vbeta primers and 13 Jbeta primers. The table came from immunoSEQ multiplex PCR; TCRdb's copy has only in-frame clones and leaves some out. The listing records 130,000 to 150,000 clones. The chain recombines TRBV27 with TRBJ1-6, with 9 bases aligning to TRBD1. The TCR originated in a male donor in good health and CMV-seronegative. The sequenced sample was PBMCs. The CDR3 region is CASSLGTGNSYNSPLHF. In DNA, the CDR3 is TGTGCCAGCAGTCTAGGGACAGGGAACTCCTATAATTCACCCCTCCACTTT.